Each of the 4 T cell receptor beta chains below was sequenced from the same sample in a study of human T cells and chemical hapten exposure (dated by TCRdb to 2020 to 2022). The library was built by means of RACE. Instrument used: NextSeq 500. TCRdb itself trimmed the public reads at Q25 with fastp, ran MiXCR and retained productive beta chains. Entries are consolidated by CDR3 protein sequence, retaining the most common genes and DNA. The sample data list some 400,000 distinct CDR3 sequences, and about 4.4% of these were observed just once. The ten largest clones add up to approximately 2.1% of the sample. According to the study, the label for this sample's time point signals: patch test 1, 2 weeks after DPC sensitization. The label giving this sample's treatment or condition can be read as: therapeutic diphenylcyclopropenone sensitization with weekly scalp DPC. The material was whole blood, obtained in connection with sensitization to the hapten diphenylcyclopropenone (DPC). Source of these receptors: a woman in her forties or fifties with alopecia areata. Some clones in this sample may be carry-over from other donors' samples.

This clonotype was observed at least ten times. The rearrangement uses TRBV6-6 and TRBJ2-3; D is undetermined. The CDR3 is 14 amino acids. The V and J ends lost 2 bases and 4 bases respectively, with 10 bases between them. CDR1 and CDR2 (germline): MNHNY, SVGAGI (reference sequence). The DNA of the CDR3 is TGTGCCAGCAGTTACACGATACTTGCAGATACGCAGTATTTT. Its translation: CASSYTILADTQYF.

This clonotype was seen many times. CDR3 sequence (DNA): TGTGCCAGCACTCGTGGGGCGACTAATGAAAAACTGTTTTTT. This sequence encodes CASTRGATNEKLFF. The V and J genes are TRBV9 and TRBJ1-4, with D maybe TRBD1 (5 bases). CDR1 and CDR2 from the germline V gene are SGDLS and YYNGEE. Trimming shortened V by 6 bases and J by 2 bases, and 11 bases separated the two germline ends. The CDR3 extends over 14 amino acids.

In this sample, this clonotype turned up many times. V gene TRBV5-4 combines with J gene TRBJ1-3; TRBD1 aligns across 9 bases. The CDR3 has 15 residues. Germline CDR1 and CDR2: SGHNT and YYREEE (reference sequence). The V segment lost 0 bases and the J segment 2 bases; nucleotides outside the gene matches: 0. The CDR3 loop reads CASSLGTGAGNTIYF. The CDR3, as DNA: TGTGCCAGCAGCTTGGGGACAGGGGCTGGAAACACCATATATTTT.

The sample holds a few counts of this clonotype. V is TRBV7-2 and J is TRBJ2-5; 7 bases line up with TRBD1. Germline V lookup: CDR1 SGHTA, CDR2 FQGNSA. V lost 2 bases to trimming and J lost 1 base; unmatched junction nucleotides: 4. There are 15 residues in the CDR3. As DNA, the CDR3 is TGTGCCAGCAGCTTACCTGAGGGGGCCCAAGAGACCCAGTACTTC. It is translated as CASSLPEGAQETQYF.